One sample yielded the 27 T cell receptor beta chains listed below, sequenced in a study of T-cell reconstitution after alpha-beta-depleted transplantation in children. TCRbeta library construction was performed incorporating unique molecular identifiers. TCRdb analysed the PCR reads with MiXCR anew, one entry per CDR3 protein. The repertoire includes 550,000 to 800,000 distinct CDR3 sequences, 13% of them detected once, and 0.79% sits in the top ten. The source was PBMCs, collected before TCRalphabeta/CD19-depleted stem cell transplant. The receptors were gathered from a girl aged 2 to 10 with congenital amegakaryocytic thrombocytopenia, due to receive a stem cell transplant.

This clonotype was seen at least ten times. The CDR3: CASNPRSPINEQFF. The CDR3, as DNA: TGCGCCAGCAACCCTCGGTCCCCGATCAATGAGCAGTTCTTC. The V call is TRBV5-1, the J call TRBJ2-1; D not resolved. CDR1 is SGHRS and CDR2 is YFSETQ in the germline V gene. V gave up 6 bases and J gave up 6 bases, with 16 bases separating them. The CDR3 length is 14 residues.

This clonotype has a count of ten or more. This chain links TRBV5-1 with TRBJ1-1; D uncertain. CDR1 is SGHRS, CDR2 YFSETQ, per germline. The V gene lost 4 bases and the J gene lost 5 bases, with 15 bases spanning the gap. The CDR3 has 14 residues. This CDR3 reads CASSPTGSRTEAFF. The DNA for the CDR3 is TGCGCCAGCAGCCCGACCGGGTCCCGGACTGAAGCTTTCTTT.

This clonotype was recorded many times. The chain employs TRBV19 and TRBJ1-1; D unresolved. Per germline, CDR1 LNHDA and CDR2 SQIVND (reference sequence). The germline V and J ends were trimmed by 4 bases and 1 base, with 10 bases remaining between them. CDR3 size: 14 residues. The CDR3 region is CASSSYSRNTEAFF. The CDR3 coding sequence is TGTGCCAGTAGTAGTTACAGCAGGAACACTGAAGCTTTCTTT.

The table lists this clonotype with many counts. The chain joins TRBV4-2 to TRBJ2-7, with 13 bases lining up with TRBD2. Trimming removed 0 bases from V and 4 bases from J; junction bases left unmatched: 9. Germline-derived CDR1 and CDR2 are LGHNA and YNFKEQ. The CDR3 contains 18 residues. The CDR3 sequence is CASSQDLLAGGSLYEQYF. As DNA, the CDR3 is TGTGCCAGCAGCCAAGATCTACTAGCGGGAGGGAGTTTGTACGAGCAGTACTTC.

This clonotype was seen many times. The chain has TRBV20-1 and TRBJ2-2; D possibly uses TRBD1 or TRBD2 (5 bases each). V was clipped by 2 bases and J by 0 bases, with 22 bases between them. There are 19 residues in the CDR3. Germline CDR1 and CDR2: DFQATT and SNEGSKA (reference sequence). CDR3 DNA sequence: TGCAGTGCTAGAAGGTCCCGAGGGGCACTCTCGACGAACACCGGGGAGCTGTTTTTT. It specifies CSARRSRGALSTNTGELFF.

This clonotype was detected once. The rearrangement uses TRBV27 and TRBJ2-7; D unresolved. Trimming took 2 bases from V and 0 from J, leaving 8 bases between them. Per the germline V gene, CDR1 is MNHEY and CDR2 is SMNVEV (reference sequence). The CDR3 extends over 14 amino acids. The CDR3 spells CASSLGVRSYEQYF. For the CDR3, the DNA is TGTGCCAGCAGTTTAGGAGTGCGCTCCTACGAGCAGTACTTC.

A remark on this clonotype: Being one base from a much bigger clone, this may be a read error. V gene TRBV3-1 combines with J gene TRBJ1-4; possibly TRBD1 for D (5 bases). The CDR3 length is 16 residues. Germline V gene lookup returns CDR1 LGHDT and CDR2 YNNKEL (reference sequence). The CDR3 DNA reads as TGTGCCAGCAGCCGGGGGGAGCTCCCAGGCAATGAAAAACTGTATTTT. This encodes CASSRGELPGNEKLYF.

With respect to this clonotype: Possible read error: a much larger clone is one base away. The chain employs TRBV10-3 and TRBJ2-5, with a weak D call TRBD1 (6 bases). CDR1 is ENHRY, CDR2 SYGVKD, per germline. This CDR3 spans 13 amino acids. In DNA form, the CDR3 reads TGTGCCTTCAGTGAGGACAGCCAAGAGACCCAGTACTTC. It translates to CAFSEDSQETQYF.

This clonotype has a count of ten or more. The V and J genes are TRBV5-1 and TRBJ2-1, with 8 bases lining up with TRBD2. V gave up 1 base and J gave up 0 bases; unmatched junction bases: 9. CDR1 and CDR2 (germline): SGHRS, YFSETQ. The CDR3 is made up of 18 amino acids. The CDR3 sequence: CASSLMVAGQISYNEQFF. Written as DNA, the CDR3 is TGCGCCAGCAGCTTGATGGTAGCGGGGCAGATCTCCTACAATGAGCAGTTCTTC.

This clonotype was seen at least ten times. The CDR3 DNA reads TGCGCCAGCAGCCAACGAGGGCCCAGCGGGGAAAAACTGTTTTTT. Its protein product is CASSQRGPSGEKLFF. This rearrangement joins TRBV5-1 to TRBJ1-4, with D uncertain. Germline V gene sequence: CDR1 SGHRS, CDR2 YFSETQ. CDR3 length: 15 amino acids. The germline V and J ends were trimmed by 4 bases and 8 bases, with 18 bases remaining between them.

V gene TRBV18 combines with J gene TRBJ1-1; D unclear. The length of the CDR3 is 12 residues. Germline values: CDR1 KGHSH, CDR2 LQKENI. V dropped 5 bases and J dropped 4 bases, with 8 bases sitting between them. CDR3 bases: TGTGCCAGCTCAAGACAAACCACTGAAGCTTTCTTT. This encodes CASSRQTTEAFF.

This sequence joins TRBV12-3 or TRBV12-4 and TRBJ1-3, with unresolved D. Trimming removed 4 bases from V and 4 bases from J, with 14 bases in between. The CDR3 covers 15 residues. CDR3 sequence (DNA): TGTGCCAGCAGTTCCCTAGGAAGGCTCGGAAACACCATATATTTT. Its protein product is CASSSLGRLGNTIYF.

The genes are TRBV29-1 and TRBJ2-1; no clear D. V gave up 0 bases and J gave up 8 bases, with 8 bases separating them. This CDR3 has 12 residues. Germline CDR1 SQVTM, CDR2 ANQGSEA. Here the CDR3 DNA reads TGCAGCGTTGAAGAGTCCTTCGATGAGCAGTTCTTC. Translated, it gives CSVEESFDEQFF.

This clonotype has at least ten counts. The chain links TRBV10-3 to TRBJ2-7; a possible D gene is TRBD2 (5 bases). The CDR3 consists of 14 residues. Germline V gene lookup returns CDR1 ENHRY and CDR2 SYGVKD. V lost 6 bases and J lost 2, with 14 bases in between. DNA for the CDR3: TGTGCCATCAGCCCTAGCCTAGTCCCCTACGAGCAGTACTTC. It translates to CAISPSLVPYEQYF.

This clonotype was observed many times. The gene calls are TRBV5-1 and TRBJ2-2; D might be TRBD2 (6 bases). Looked up from germline, CDR1 is SGHRS and CDR2 is YFSETQ. This CDR3 has 16 residues. Trimming stripped 1 base from V and 2 bases from J, with 12 bases between. In DNA form, the CDR3 reads TGCGCCAGCAGCTTGAGGGTAGCGGATAACACCGGGGAGCTGTTTTTT. Translating gives CASSLRVADNTGELFF.

This clonotype was observed many times. V and J are TRBV12-3 or TRBV12-4 and TRBJ2-5; 7 bases align to TRBD2. Trimming cost V 6 bases and J 2 bases; bases outside gene matches: 9. The CDR3 sequence is 15 residues long. DNA for the CDR3: TGTGCCAGCAGCCGGTGGCTAGCGGAGCAAGAGACCCAGTACTTC. This translates into CASSRWLAEQETQYF.

This clonotype was seen repeatedly, ten times or more. V gene TRBV29-1 combines with J gene TRBJ1-1; weak D call: TRBD1 (5 bases). Germline V gene lookup returns CDR1 SQVTM and CDR2 ANQGSEA. This CDR3 has 14 amino acids. Trimming removed 1 base at V and 1 base at J, with 10 bases between. The CDR3 region has the DNA TGCAGCGTTGAAGTAACAGGAGCGAACACTGAAGCTTTCTTT. Translating gives CSVEVTGANTEAFF.

The V and J genes are TRBV6-1 and TRBJ2-1, with TRBD2 identical over 13 bases. Germline CDR1 is MNHNS and CDR2 is SASEGT. The V and J ends lost 7 bases and 9 bases, in that order; junction bases with no gene match: 9. The CDR3 length is 15 residues. The CDR3 region is CASTQLAGGEGEQFF. The CDR3 coding sequence is TGTGCCAGCACCCAACTAGCGGGGGGGGAGGGTGAGCAGTTCTTC.

This clonotype has a count of ten or more. The chain has TRBV6-2 or TRBV6-3 and TRBJ1-6, with a weak D call TRBD1 (6 bases). There are 17 residues in the CDR3. Deletions cut 1 base from V and 14 bases from J, with 24 bases between. From germline, CDR1 is MNHEY and CDR2 SVGEGT. CDR3 amino acids: CASSYFRSSSGRGSLHF. The CDR3 nucleotides read TGTGCCAGCAGTTACTTCCGCTCGTCCAGTGGCAGGGGATCCCTCCACTTT.

This clonotype was counted only a few times. This chain uses TRBV20-1 with TRBJ1-2; TRBD1 matches at 8 bases. Germline V gives CDR1 DFQATT, CDR2 SNEGSKA (reference sequence). V shed 5 bases and J 5 bases; nucleotides not matched to a gene: 13. This CDR3 has 15 amino acids. CDR3 region: CSAFGTGGLSYGYTF. The DNA of the CDR3 is TGCAGTGCTTTCGGCACAGGGGGATTAAGTTATGGCTACACCTTC.

The chain is built from TRBV7-8 and TRBJ2-7; D possibly corresponds to TRBD2 (5 bases). Germline V gene data show CDR1 as SGHVS and CDR2 as FQNEAQ. The CDR3 extends over 16 amino acids. The ends were cut back, 5 bases at V and 2 bases at J, with 19 bases in the middle. The CDR3 DNA reads TGTGCCAGCAGCCCTGGTTCGATGGGAGCCACCTACGAGCAGTACTTC. Protein: CASSPGSMGATYEQYF.

This clonotype was seen repeatedly, ten times or more. The chain recombines TRBV5-5 with TRBJ2-7, with D possibly TRBD2 on 6 matching bases. Germline V gene data show CDR1 as SGHKS and CDR2 as YYEKEE (reference sequence). The CDR3 has 14 residues. Trimming took off 10 bases at V and 2 bases at J, with 19 bases between the two ends. DNA of the CDR3: TGTGCCTCCCATAGCGGACTAAGAACCTACGAGCAGTACTTC. It codes for CASHSGLRTYEQYF.

This chain links TRBV27 with TRBJ2-4; the D is unclear. CDR1 is MNHEY and CDR2 is SMNVEV in the germline V gene (reference sequence). The CDR3 is made up of 14 amino acids. V lost 4 bases to trimming and J lost 6 bases, with 13 bases between them. The CDR3 is CASSSPWVSNIQYF. The CDR3 DNA sequence: TGTGCCAGCAGTTCCCCATGGGTATCAAACATTCAGTACTTC.

The CDR3 sequence: CASSLDGTSEETQYF. CDR3 in DNA: TGTGCCAGCAGCTTAGACGGGACTAGCGAGGAGACCCAGTACTTC. The V call is TRBV11-2, the J call TRBJ2-5; 10 bases match TRBD2. Trimming cost V 0 bases and J 5 bases; bases outside gene matches: 3. The CDR3 runs to 15 residues. Germline values: CDR1 SGHAT, CDR2 FQNNGV. Full variable domain (missing parts from reference TRBV11-2 and TRBJ2-5): EAGVAQSPRYKIIEKRQSVAFWCNPISGHATLYWYQQILGQGPKLLIQFQNNGVVDDSQLPKDRFSAERLKGVDSTLKIQPAKLEDSAVYLCASSLDGTSEETQYFGPGTRLLVL.

This clonotype was detected only a few times. The chain joins TRBV7-9 to TRBJ2-3, with 8 bases lining up with TRBD2. The CDR3 is 14 residues long. Germline CDR1 reads SEHNR; CDR2 reads FQNEAQ (reference sequence). V was pared by 5 bases and J by 1 base, with 2 bases of the junction left unmatched. The CDR3 bases are TGTGCCAGCAGCATGACTAGCGGCACAGATACGCAGTATTTT. Translated: CASSMTSGTDTQYF.

A remark on this clonotype: A much more abundant neighbour one base away suggests this may be a read error. The chain is built from TRBV20-1 and TRBJ2-3; possible D gene TRBD1, 6 bases. Germline V gene sequence: CDR1 DFQATT, CDR2 SNEGSKA (reference sequence). Trimming removed 3 bases at V and 4 bases at J, with 23 bases between. There are 17 residues in the CDR3. The DNA for the CDR3 is TGCAGTGCTAGCCCCCTTTTACGGGACATGGCACCAGATACGCAGTATTTT. This translates into CSASPLLRDMAPDTQYF.

This clonotype was picked up a small number of times. V gene TRBV20-1 combines with J gene TRBJ2-1; the D gene is possibly TRBD2 (7 bases). Looked up from germline, CDR1 is DFQATT and CDR2 is SNEGSKA (reference sequence). The CDR3 spans 15 residues. The ends were cut back, 4 bases at V and 9 bases at J, with 22 bases in the middle. In nucleotides, the CDR3 is TGCAGTGCTATCTCATACTTCCCGGGGGGCGGTGAGCAGTTCTTC. It is translated as CSAISYFPGGGEQFF.